Listed below are T cell receptor beta chains from one sample, sequenced in a study of blood T cell repertoires in COVID-19. Sequenced by immunoSEQ multiplex PCR; TCRdb stores in-frame clones only, minus some. The sample lists 200,000 to 250,000 clones, roughly 80% occurring once. Input material: peripheral blood. Receptor source: a woman under 30 with acute or convalescent COVID-19. Both conserved end residues are part of each CDR3. The order of the fields is clone size, V gene, J gene, D gene, CDR3 DNA, CDR3 protein. D genes are given only for firm matches. Where a row states a size, it is once, few, many or the class of an expanded clone; other rows omit it.

.	TRBV7-8	TRBJ1-1	TRBD1	TGTGCCAGCAGCTTAACCGACAGGGCGAGCACTGAAGCTTTCTTT	CASSLTDRASTEAFF
once	TRBV6-5	TRBJ2-7	TRBD1	TGTGCCAGCAGGGAGACAGGGGGTAGCTACGAGCAGTACTTC	CASRETGGSYEQYF
.	TRBV28	TRBJ2-4	.	TGTGCCAGCAGCTCCTGGACTATAGCCAAAAACATTCAGTACTTC	CASSSWTIAKNIQYF
.	TRBV4-3	TRBJ2-1	.	TGCGCCAGCAGCCAAGATAGCACCCATGAGCAGTTCTTC	CASSQDSTHEQFF
.	TRBV10-3	TRBJ1-2	TRBD1	TGTGCCATCAGAGTGACAGGGGGCGGCTATGGCTACACCTTC	CAIRVTGGGYGYTF
many	TRBV4-3	TRBJ1-1	TRBD1	TGCGCCAGCAGCCGCAGGGGGCAGGGAGTGAACACTGAAGCTTTCTTT	CASSRRGQGVNTEAFF
.	TRBV28	TRBJ2-7	TRBD1	TGTGCCAGCAGTTTTAACAGGGGCTCCTACGAGCAGTACTTC	CASSFNRGSYEQYF
.	TRBV5-1	TRBJ1-6	.	TGCGCCAGCAGCCCGACCCCGACACATAATTCACCCCTCCACTTT	CASSPTPTHNSPLHF
.	TRBV27	TRBJ2-7	TRBD1	TGTGCCAGTAGACAGGGGGCTCTTTACGAGCAGTACTTC	CASRQGALYEQYF
.	TRBV6-5	TRBJ2-6	.	TGTGCCAGCAAAGCCTCGGGGGCCAACGTCCTGACTTTC	CASKASGANVLTF
.	TRBV2	TRBJ1-6	TRBD1	TGTGCCAGCACCGGGACAGGGCCCAGCTCCTATAATTCACCCCTCCACTTT	CASTGTGPSSYNSPLHF
.	TRBV27	TRBJ1-5	TRBD1	TGTGCCAACAGCCGAAGACAGGGCCTGGGCAATCAGCCCCAGCATTTT	CANSRRQGLGNQPQHF
.	TRBV15	TRBJ2-1	.	TGTGCCACCAGCAGAGCCACAGGGTTATCCTACAATGAGCAGTTCTTC	CATSRATGLSYNEQFF
.	TRBV7-2	TRBJ2-3	.	TGTGCCAGCAGAATGGGGGGGCTCGCAGATACGCAGTATTTT	CASRMGGLADTQYF
.	TRBV12-3/TRBV12-4	TRBJ1-1	.	TGTGCCAGCACCGTGGGGGGGTGGACTGAAGCTTTCTTT	CASTVGGWTEAFF
.	TRBV24-1	TRBJ2-3	.	TGTGCCACCAGTCAGGGCCCCTTCACAGATACGCAGTATTTT	CATSQGPFTDTQYF
few	TRBV28	TRBJ1-1	TRBD1	TGTGCCAGCAGCGGACAGGGACGAACTGAAGCTTTCTTT	CASSGQGRTEAFF
.	TRBV2	TRBJ2-4	.	TGTGCCAGCACTGAAACAGGGTTAGCCAAAAACATTCAGTACTTC	CASTETGLAKNIQYF
.	TRBV5-4	TRBJ2-7	.	TGTGCCAGCAGCTTGGACGACAGAACCTACGAGCAGTACTTC	CASSLDDRTYEQYF
.	TRBV11-2	TRBJ2-2	TRBD2	TGTGCCAGCAGCCCCGGGACTAGCGGGATCACCGGGGAGCTGTTTTTT	CASSPGTSGITGELFF
.	TRBV7-3	TRBJ2-2	TRBD2	TGTGCCAGCAGCTTATATGCCCTAGCGGGAAACACCGGGGAGCTGTTTTTT	CASSLYALAGNTGELFF
.	TRBV7-2	TRBJ2-7	.	TGTGCCAGCAGCTCCCAGGGCTACGAGCAGTACTTC	CASSSQGYEQYF
.	TRBV13	TRBJ2-3	TRBD2	TGTGCCAGCGGGCTAGCGGGAACAGATACGCAGTATTTT	CASGLAGTDTQYF
few	TRBV6-4	TRBJ2-1	TRBD2	TGTGCCAGCAGCGGGACTAGCGGGAGAGGCGATGAGCAGTTCTTC	CASSGTSGRGDEQFF
.	TRBV4-1	TRBJ2-3	TRBD2	TGCGCCAGCAGGACTAGCGTTAGCACAGATACGCAGTATTTT	CASRTSVSTDTQYF
.	TRBV2	TRBJ2-5	TRBD2	TGTGCCAGCGGGGGGACTAGCGGACCCTCCCTGGCAGCGACCCAGTACTTC	CASGGTSGPSLAATQYF
few	TRBV6-6	TRBJ1-4	.	TGTGCCAGCAGTTGGCAGGGGAAGGAAAAACTGTTTTTT	CASSWQGKEKLFF
medium-sized	TRBV19	TRBJ2-7	TRBD1	TGTGCCAGTAGTACTTGGGAATCGGGACAGCCCTACGAGCAGTACTTC	CASSTWESGQPYEQYF
.	TRBV6-5	TRBJ1-3	TRBD1	TGTGCCAGCAGCCACACAGGGGTCTCTGGAAACACCATATATTTT	CASSHTGVSGNTIYF
.	TRBV21-1	TRBJ1-2	.	TGTGCCAGCAGCAGCCACGGACAGGGGGACTATGGCTACACCTTC	CASSSHGQGDYGYTF
.	TRBV3-1/TRBV3-2	TRBJ2-1	.	TGTGCCAGCAGCCAAGGAGGGCTAGCTTACAATGAGCAGTTCTTC	CASSQGGLAYNEQFF
.	TRBV5-6	TRBJ2-7	.	TGTGCCAGCAGCTTGGTGGGACTTAAAAGCTCCTACGAGCAGTACTTC	CASSLVGLKSSYEQYF
once	TRBV24-1	TRBJ2-5	.	TGTGCCACCAGTGATTTGCGCCAAGAGACCCAGTACTTC	CATSDLRQETQYF
.	TRBV7-9	TRBJ2-7	TRBD1	TGTGCCAGCAGCTTAGGGGACAGGATCCGCGAGCAGTACTTC	CASSLGDRIREQYF
.	TRBV6-2/TRBV6-3	TRBJ2-5	TRBD2	TGTGCCAGCAGGCCTAGCGGGAGGAGGAGGGAGACCCAGTACTTC	CASRPSGRRRETQYF
.	TRBV19	TRBJ1-2	TRBD1	TGTGCCAGTAGCCTGTTGGGACAGGGGGGCTATGGCTACACCTTC	CASSLLGQGGYGYTF
.	TRBV27	TRBJ2-1	.	TGTGCCAGCAGTTTCGCTAAGGGACTGTTAGCCGGCAATGAGCAGTTCTTC	CASSFAKGLLAGNEQFF
.	TRBV15	TRBJ2-3	.	TGTGCCACCAGCAGAGGGGGCGGGGGCACAGATACGCAGTATTTT	CATSRGGGGTDTQYF
.	TRBV2	TRBJ1-1	.	TGTGCCAGCAGCGGGGTCGGCAGCCCCGTGAACACTGAAGCTTTCTTT	CASSGVGSPVNTEAFF
.	TRBV5-4	TRBJ2-1	TRBD1	TGTGCCAGCAGGCCGACGACGACAGGGCCCCATGAGCAGTTCTTC	CASRPTTTGPHEQFF
.	TRBV6-2/TRBV6-3	TRBJ2-1	TRBD1	TGTGCCAGCAGTTACACAGGGGCCAATGAGCAGTTCTTC	CASSYTGANEQFF
.	TRBV5-1	TRBJ2-7	.	TGCGCCAGCAGCTTGTCGGCAGGGCGAACCTACGAGCAGTACTTC	CASSLSAGRTYEQYF
few	TRBV4-3	TRBJ1-1	.	TGCGCCAGCAGCCAAGACAGGGTTACTACTGAAGCTTTCTTT	CASSQDRVTTEAFF
.	TRBV3-1/TRBV3-2	TRBJ2-1	.	TGTGCCAGCAGCCAGGGATCTGGAGGGTCTAGTTCCTACAATGAGCAGTTCTTC	CASSQGSGGSSSYNEQFF
.	TRBV10-2	TRBJ1-1	TRBD1	TGCGCCAGCAGTCATCCGGGACAGGGGTACACTGAAGCTTTCTTT	CASSHPGQGYTEAFF
.	TRBV27	TRBJ1-5	TRBD1	TGTGCCAGCAGTCGGCAGGGGGTTAATCAGCCCCAGCATTTT	CASSRQGVNQPQHF
.	TRBV19	TRBJ2-5	.	TGTGCCAGTAGTATATTGGGGGCCCGGGAGACCCAGTACTTC	CASSILGARETQYF
.	TRBV30	TRBJ2-1	TRBD2	TGTGCCTGGAGAGTGGCGGGAGTGGGCAATGAGCAGTTCTTC	CAWRVAGVGNEQFF
once	TRBV30	TRBJ2-5	TRBD2	TGTGCCTGGAGTATGGCGGGAGGGCAAGAGACCCAGTACTTC	CAWSMAGGQETQYF
.	TRBV7-9	TRBJ1-2	TRBD1	TGTGCCAGCAGTCAGAGGGGACAGGGGGCGTATGGCTACACCTTC	CASSQRGQGAYGYTF
once	TRBV5-6	TRBJ2-1	TRBD2	TGTGCCAGCAGCGAGACCGGGACTACTGACAATGAGCAGTTCTTC	CASSETGTTDNEQFF
.	TRBV11-3	TRBJ2-1	TRBD2	TGTGCCAGCAGCTTCGGTAGCGGGAGCTACAATGAGCAGTTCTTC	CASSFGSGSYNEQFF
few	TRBV6-5	TRBJ1-2	TRBD1	TGTGCCAGCAGTCGGACAGGGACGAACCATGGCTACACCTTC	CASSRTGTNHGYTF
.	TRBV28	TRBJ1-1	.	TGTGCCAGTAAAACAGGGAACACTGAAGCTTTCTTT	CASKTGNTEAFF
.	TRBV7-6	TRBJ2-4	.	TGTGCCAGCAGCTTATATCCTGGGGGCGAGGACATTCAGTACTTC	CASSLYPGGEDIQYF
.	TRBV4-3	TRBJ1-5	TRBD1	TGCGCCAGCAGCCAAGATTTGATTTTGGGACAGGGACTCAATCAGCCCCAGCATTTT	CASSQDLILGQGLNQPQHF
.	TRBV27	TRBJ2-7	.	TGTGCCAGCGGGGGGGCTTACGAGCAGTACTTC	CASGGAYEQYF
.	TRBV18	TRBJ1-1	.	TGTGCCAGCTCACCTTCAGGGGTGAGAACTGAAGCTTTCTTT	CASSPSGVRTEAFF